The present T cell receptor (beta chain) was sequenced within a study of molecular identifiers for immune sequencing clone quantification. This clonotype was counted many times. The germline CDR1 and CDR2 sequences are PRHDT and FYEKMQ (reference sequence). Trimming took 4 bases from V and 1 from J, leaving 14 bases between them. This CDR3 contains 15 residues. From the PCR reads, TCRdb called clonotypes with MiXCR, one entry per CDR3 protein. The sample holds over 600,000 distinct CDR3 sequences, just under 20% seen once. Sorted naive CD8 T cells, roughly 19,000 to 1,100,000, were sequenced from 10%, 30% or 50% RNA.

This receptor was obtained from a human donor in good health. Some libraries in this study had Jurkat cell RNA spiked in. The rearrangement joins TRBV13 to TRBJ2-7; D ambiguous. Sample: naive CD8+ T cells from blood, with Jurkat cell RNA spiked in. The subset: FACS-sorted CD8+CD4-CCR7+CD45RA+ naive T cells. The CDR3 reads CASSSEKYWSYEQYF. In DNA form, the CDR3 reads TGTGCCAGCAGCTCAGAGAAATACTGGTCCTACGAGCAGTACTTC.